The 13 T cell receptor beta chains below were found in one sample sequenced in a study of blood T cell repertoires in COVID-19. The table came from immunoSEQ multiplex PCR; TCRdb's copy has only in-frame clones and leaves some out. Here the sample spans hundreds of thousands of clones, 89% being singletons. Sequencing was done on a sample of PBMCs or T cells enriched from blood (not recorded which). These TCRs come from a man in his sixties who had recovered from COVID-19.

The chain couples TRBV5-1 to TRBJ2-1; possible D gene TRBD2, 6 bases. The CDR3 has 15 residues. Trimming removed 0 bases at V and 3 bases at J, with 10 bases between. Germline V gene data show CDR1 as SGHRS and CDR2 as YFSETQ. CDR3 region: CASSLGLEIYNEQFF. The CDR3 DNA is TGCGCCAGCAGCTTGGGACTAGAGATCTACAATGAGCAGTTCTTC. Drawing the rest from reference TRBV5-1 and TRBJ2-1, the complete variable domain is KAGVTQTPRYLIKTRGQQVTLSCSPISGHRSVSWYQQTPGQGLQFLFEYFSETQRNKGNFPGRFSGRQFSNSRSEMNVSTLELGDSALYLCASSLGLEIYNEQFFGPGTRLTVL.

J is TRBJ1-1 and V is TRBV9; TRBD1 matches at 10 bases. Germline CDR1 SGDLS, CDR2 YYNGEE. CDR3 length: 15 residues. J gave up 4 bases and V 3 bases, and 6 bases lay outside the gene matches. CDR3 sequence (DNA): TGTGCCAGCAGCGCATGGGGACAGGGGTCCACTGAAGCTTTCTTT. Residues: CASSAWGQGSTEAFF.

This clone was seen just once. This chain connects TRBV24-1 to TRBJ2-2, with TRBD2 identical over 11 bases. CDR1 and CDR2 (germline): KGHDR, SFDVKD. The CDR3 spans 13 residues. With V trimmed by 9 bases and J by 7 bases, 3 bases remained unmatched. In DNA, the CDR3 is TGTGCCACCCGAACTAGCGGGAGCGGGGAGCTGTTTTTT. Protein product: CATRTSGSGELFF.

This chain joins TRBV7-2 and TRBJ2-7; D not certain. The germline V gene has CDR1 SGHTA and CDR2 FQGNSA. Trimming removed 4 bases from V and 6 bases from J, with 13 bases in between. The CDR3 contains 13 residues. The CDR3 bases are TGTGCCAGCAGCTACCGGTATCAAAGCGAGCAGTACTTC. Translating it yields CASSYRYQSEQYF.

The chain uses TRBV5-4 and TRBJ1-2, with TRBD1 identical over 7 bases. The length of the CDR3 is 17 residues. V shed 0 bases, J shed 6 bases, and the junction held 14 bases outside the gene matches. Germline V gene lookup returns CDR1 SGHNT and CDR2 YYREEE (reference sequence). The CDR3 DNA is TGTGCCAGCAGCTTGGAGCATTGGACGGGACAGACCAATGGCTACACCTTC. Translated, it gives CASSLEHWTGQTNGYTF.

The CDR3 coding sequence is TGTGCCAGCTCACCCGGGGGGCGGGAAGATACGCAGTATTTT. Encoded protein: CASSPGGREDTQYF. The V and J genes are TRBV18 and TRBJ2-3; D perhaps matches TRBD2 (7 bases). The germline V gene has CDR1 KGHSH and CDR2 LQKENI. The CDR3 is made up of 14 amino acids. V was cut by 3 bases and J by 5 bases, with 12 bases left in between. The variable domain in full, with the rest retrieved from reference TRBV18 and TRBJ2-3, is NAGVMQNPRHLVRRRGQEARLRCSPMKGHSHVYWYRQLPEEGLKFMVYLQKENIIDESGMPKERFSAEFPKEGPSILRIQQVVRGDSAAYFCASSPGGREDTQYFGPGTRLTVL.

The V and J genes are TRBV30 and TRBJ1-5; 7 bases align to TRBD1. CDR3 length: 13 residues. Germline CDR1 is GTSNPN and CDR2 is SVGIG (reference sequence). The junction had 3 bases not matched to a gene; V was cut back by 2 bases and J by 5 bases. CDR3 DNA sequence: TGTGCCTGGAGTCGCCAGGGGGATCAGCCCCAGCATTTT. Its translation is CAWSRQGDQPQHF.

The CDR3, as DNA: TGTGCCAGCAGCTCACCGGCCCAGGCAACCGGGGAGCTGTTTTTT. It yields the protein CASSSPAQATGELFF. This chain joins TRBV28 and TRBJ2-2; no clear D. Trimming took 6 bases from V and 5 from J, leaving 16 bases between them. This CDR3 comprises 15 residues. The germline V gene has CDR1 MDHEN and CDR2 SYDVKM.

The gene calls are TRBV3-1 (or the pseudogene TRBV3-2) and TRBJ1-2; possible D gene TRBD1, 6 bases. Germline-derived CDR1 and CDR2 are LGHDT and YNNKEL (reference sequence). The V gene lost 3 bases and the J gene lost 4 bases, with 18 bases spanning the gap. The CDR3 consists of 16 residues. DNA for the CDR3: TGTGCCAGCAGCCAGCATATGGGGACAATTGGCTATGGCTACACCTTC. Protein sequence: CASSQHMGTIGYGYTF.

J is TRBJ2-1 and V is TRBV12-5, with D perhaps TRBD2 (6 bases). Trimming shortened V by 2 bases and J by 8 bases, and 10 bases separated the two germline ends. This CDR3 contains 13 residues. Germline V gene lookup returns CDR1 LGHNT and CDR2 FRNRAP. Written as DNA, the CDR3 is TGTGCTAGTGGTTTGCGGGAGTCGGATGAGCAGTTCTTC. The encoded protein is CASGLRESDEQFF.

The chain is built from TRBV19 and TRBJ2-1; 12 bases align to TRBD2. Germline V lookup: CDR1 LNHDA, CDR2 SQIVND (reference sequence). Losses at the gene ends were 3 bases for V and 2 bases for J; bases not matched to a gene: 8. The length of the CDR3 is 18 residues. CDR3 residues: CASSIPSGRASPYNEQFF. In DNA form, the CDR3 reads TGTGCCAGTAGTATCCCTAGCGGGAGGGCCTCCCCCTACAATGAGCAGTTCTTC.

The chain joins TRBV19 to TRBJ2-7, with TRBD1 identical over 9 bases. J gave up 5 bases and V 4 bases, and 21 bases lay outside the gene matches. Germline CDR1 LNHDA, CDR2 SQIVND (reference sequence). CDR3 length equals 19 residues. Written as DNA, the CDR3 is TGTGCCAGTAGTACCGACAGGGGGAATTCAGGGGGAGTTGAAAACGAGCAGTACTTC. Encoded protein: CASSTDRGNSGGVENEQYF.

The CDR3 here is CASSLDSGNYEQYF. In DNA, the CDR3 is TGTGCCAGCAGCTTAGATTCAGGAAACTACGAGCAGTACTTC. The J gene is TRBJ2-7, the V gene TRBV7-8; D unclear. V was clipped by 1 base and J by 3 bases, with 10 bases between them. The germline V gene has CDR1 SGHVS and CDR2 FQNEAQ. The CDR3 spans 14 residues. The full variable domain, rest sourced from reference TRBV7-8 and TRBJ2-7, is GAGVSQSPRYKVAKRGQDVALRCDPISGHVSLFWYQQALGQGPEFLTYFQNEAQLDKSGLPSDRFFAERPEGSVSTLKIQRTQQEDSAVYLCASSLDSGNYEQYFGPGTRLTVT.